The next 16 T cell receptor beta chains were all read from a single sample in a study of regulatory T cells in long-lasting Graves disease. Specified time point: persistent/refractory GD, antithyroid drugs over 5 years with positive TRAb. Making the TCR library involved RNA that had been extracted from PBMCs. Construction of TCR beta libraries relied on iRepertoire HTBI primers and on Arm-PCR targeting CDR3 regions. TCRdb used MiXCR to reprocess the multiplex PCR reads, holding one entry per CDR3 protein. The table shows 420,000 or so distinct CDR3 sequences, with around 22% occurring only once. Sequenced here: peripheral blood mononuclear cells (PBMCs), sampled when the disease was refractory, from a patient treated with antithyroid drugs. The receptor source for this set is a female donor with Graves disease.

This clonotype has a handful of counts. V and J are TRBV20-1 and TRBJ2-1; the D is unclear. Between the trimmed V and J ends, which lost 6 bases and 2 bases, there was a span of 11 bases. Looked up from germline, CDR1 is DFQATT and CDR2 is SNEGSKA (reference sequence). The CDR3 has 13 residues. CDR3 nucleotides: TGCAGTGCCCCAGACCAAACCTACAATGAGCAGTTCTTC. Translation gives CSAPDQTYNEQFF.

This clonotype has only a few counts. This rearrangement joins TRBV11-1 to TRBJ2-5; the D gene is possibly TRBD2 (5 bases). The germline CDR1 and CDR2 sequences are SGHAT and FQDESV (reference sequence). Deletions cut 5 bases from V and 1 base from J, with 11 bases between. The CDR3 has 14 residues. DNA for the CDR3: TGTGCCAGCAGCCAACTAGTAGGCCAAGAGACCCAGTACTTC. This translates into CASSQLVGQETQYF.

The chain links TRBV29-1 to TRBJ2-2; no firm D call. V lost 4 bases to trimming and J lost 0 bases, with 9 bases between them. CDR1 is SQVTM and CDR2 is ANQGSEA in the germline V gene. The CDR3 runs to 14 residues. The DNA of the CDR3 is TGCAGCGTTGGTTTGAGAACGAACACCGGGGAGCTGTTTTTT. Its translation: CSVGLRTNTGELFF.

The table lists this clonotype with a few counts. This chain links TRBV29-1 with TRBJ1-1; perhaps TRBD1 as D (6 bases). CDR1 and CDR2 (germline): SQVTM, ANQGSEA. The CDR3 is made up of 12 amino acids. CDR3 in amino acids: CIARTAMTEAFF. For the CDR3, the DNA is TGCATCGCCAGGACAGCAATGACTGAAGCTTTCTTT.

The chain carries TRBV4-3 and TRBJ1-2; D perhaps matches TRBD1 (6 bases). The CDR3 is made up of 15 amino acids. The ends were cut back, 1 base at V and 4 bases at J, with 13 bases in the middle. Germline V gene data show CDR1 as LGHNA and CDR2 as YSLEER. The CDR3 protein is CASSQGSGASYGYTF. CDR3 in DNA: TGCGCCAGCAGCCAAGGTTCGGGGGCAAGCTATGGCTACACCTTC.

On this clonotype: A junction boundary mismatches the germline segment, possibly from a read error. The gene calls are TRBV12-3 or TRBV12-4 and TRBJ2-3; 8 positions match TRBD2. This CDR3 has 15 amino acids. CDR3 sequence (DNA): TGTGCCAGCGGTTTCACTAGCGGTAGCACAGATACGCAGTATTTT. It encodes CASGFTSGSTDTQYF.

The CDR3 protein is CASSIVRGEQPQHF. DNA of the CDR3: TGTGCCAGTAGTATAGTTCGGGGTGAGCAGCCCCAGCATTTT. The J gene is TRBJ1-5, the V gene TRBV19; D is ambiguous. CDR1 is LNHDA and CDR2 is SQIVND in the germline V gene (reference sequence). This CDR3 region has 14 residues. Trimming shortened V by 1 base and J by 7 bases, and 11 bases separated the two germline ends.

The DNA of the CDR3 is TGCAGTGCTAGGGGGGCCACCTACGAGCAGTACTTC. This encodes CSARGATYEQYF. The rearrangement uses TRBV20-1 and TRBJ2-7; a possible D gene is TRBD1 (6 bases). The CDR3 is 12 amino acids. V was trimmed by 3 bases and J by 2 bases, leaving 8 bases between them. The germline V gene encodes CDR1 DFQATT and CDR2 SNEGSKA (reference sequence).

The chain has TRBV6-1 and TRBJ1-5; D is possibly TRBD1 (5 bases). The V and J ends lost 0 bases and 6 bases respectively, with 12 bases between them. The CDR3 covers 15 residues. Per germline, CDR1 MNHNS and CDR2 SASEGT. The CDR3 sequence is CASSEAGGNSQPQHF. CDR3 nucleotide sequence: TGTGCCAGCAGTGAAGCCGGGGGGAATTCTCAGCCCCAGCATTTT.

This clonotype was detected a few times. The V call is TRBV25-1, the J call TRBJ1-1, with D perhaps TRBD1 (5 bases). The CDR3 consists of 15 residues. Germline V gives CDR1 MGHDK, CDR2 SYGVNS. V shed 3 bases and J shed 0 bases, with 11 bases lying between them. CDR3 in amino acids: CASSDPTDMNTEAFF. CDR3 sequence (DNA): TGTGCCAGCAGTGACCCGACAGATATGAACACTGAAGCTTTCTTT.

As to this clonotype: This could be a read error, since a much larger clone is one nucleotide away. This chain connects TRBV11-2 to TRBJ1-1, with D uncertain. This CDR3 has 10 amino acids. The germline gives CDR1 SGHAT, CDR2 FQNNGV. CDR3 nucleotides: TGTGCCGGCAGCTTAGTAACAGCTTTCTTT. Translation: CAGSLVTAFF.

This clonotype has only a few counts. The rearrangement links TRBV20-1 to TRBJ2-7, with unresolved D. CDR3 size: 13 residues. Germline CDR1 DFQATT, CDR2 SNEGSKA (reference sequence). Trimming took 3 bases from V and 3 from J, leaving 12 bases between them. CDR3 residues: CSASAPSGYEQYF. The CDR3 coding sequence is TGCAGTGCTAGCGCTCCCTCTGGCTACGAGCAGTACTTC.

This chain links TRBV7-2 with TRBJ1-4, with a tentative D call TRBD1 (5 bases). The CDR3 has 13 residues. V lost 5 bases and J lost 8, with 12 bases in between. Germline V gives CDR1 SGHTA, CDR2 FQGNSA. The CDR3 loop reads CASSARGGEKLFF. CDR3 in DNA: TGTGCCAGCAGCGCGAGGGGTGGGGAAAAACTGTTTTTT.

This clonotype was recorded many times. The chain recombines TRBV7-6 with TRBJ2-7; maybe TRBD1 (6 bases). CDR1 and CDR2 from the germline V gene are SGHVS and FNYEAQ. The CDR3 spans 14 residues. V was pared by 3 bases and J by 6 bases, with 15 bases between. The CDR3 region has the DNA TGTGCCAGCAGCTTGTCAGGGGCGATGCCCGAGCAGTACTTC. Translating gives CASSLSGAMPEQYF.

This clonotype was counted many times. DNA of the CDR3: TGTGCCAGCAGCTTAGGACCGACCGTCTACGAGCAGTACTTC. Its protein product is CASSLGPTVYEQYF. The V and J genes are TRBV7-2 and TRBJ2-7; no definite D call. V shed 1 base and J shed 3 bases, with 10 bases lying between them. CDR1 SGHTA and CDR2 FQGNSA come from the germline V gene. This CDR3 comprises 14 residues.

Many counts were recorded for this clonotype. The chain employs TRBV28 and TRBJ2-5; 10 nucleotides align to TRBD2. The CDR3 has 15 amino acids. The germline V gene encodes CDR1 MDHEN and CDR2 SYDVKM. V trimming: 2 bases; J trimming: 3 bases; junction bases outside the gene matches: 3. CDR3 loop: CASSLTSGKEETQYF. CDR3 DNA: TGTGCCAGCAGTTTAACTAGCGGGAAGGAAGAGACCCAGTACTTC.